These 20 T cell receptor beta chains share one sample of origin, sequenced in a study of blood T cell repertoires in COVID-19. Clones were sequenced by immunoSEQ multiplex PCR, and TCRdb holds only the in-frame ones, with some missing. The sample comprises a few hundred thousand clones, around nine tenths of which are singletons, and 6% to 7% rests with the top ten. Sequences were obtained from PBMCs or T cells enriched from blood (not recorded which). The receptors were gathered from a woman aged 35 to 49 who had recovered from COVID-19.

This clone appeared once. The chain employs TRBV12-5 and TRBJ1-5; D is unclear. This CDR3 spans 14 amino acids. Between the trimmed V and J ends, which lost 6 bases and 4 bases, there was a span of 13 bases. Looked up from germline, CDR1 is LGHNT and CDR2 is FRNRAP. CDR3 bases: TGTGCTAGTGGCCCCCCCGGTCGAAATCAGCCCCAGCATTTT. This encodes CASGPPGRNQPQHF.

The chain recombines TRBV27 with TRBJ2-7; 16 bases match TRBD2. V was clipped by 6 bases and J by 3 bases; unmatched bases: 5. Germline values: CDR1 MNHEY, CDR2 SMNVEV (reference sequence). CDR3 length: 16 amino acids. CDR3: CASRQGTSGRGYEQYF. DNA of the CDR3: TGTGCCAGCAGACAGGGGACTAGCGGGAGGGGCTACGAGCAGTACTTC.

The chain couples TRBV18 to TRBJ2-5, with 7 positions matching TRBD2. CDR3 length: 16 amino acids. Germline V gives CDR1 KGHSH, CDR2 LQKENI. V lost 2 bases and J lost 0; bases outside the gene matches: 6. Written as DNA, the CDR3 is TGTGCCAGCTCACCAATGGCTAGCGGAGACCAAGAGACCCAGTACTTC. It yields the protein CASSPMASGDQETQYF.

This chain connects TRBV4-3 to TRBJ1-6; D is ambiguous. V was pared by 0 bases and J by 6 bases, with 9 bases between. The CDR3 has 15 amino acids. Germline CDR1 is LGHNA and CDR2 is YSLEER. The CDR3 nucleotides read TGCGCCAGCAGCCAAGATTTCCAGTTTAATTCACCCCTCCACTTT. This translates into CASSQDFQFNSPLHF.

V gene TRBV2 combines with J gene TRBJ2-7, with D possibly matching TRBD1 (5 bases). The CDR3 extends over 15 amino acids. Germline V gene data show CDR1 as SNHLY and CDR2 as FYNNEI. The ends were cut back, 6 bases at V and 5 bases at J, with 20 bases in the middle. CDR3 in amino acids: CASRWAPTALDEQYF. CDR3 DNA: TGTGCCAGCAGGTGGGCTCCGACAGCCCTGGACGAGCAGTACTTC.

V gene TRBV11-3 combines with J gene TRBJ2-1; no definite D call. V was shortened by 5 bases and J by 6 bases, with 11 bases between the two germline ends. The CDR3 runs to 13 residues. The germline V gene encodes CDR1 SGHNT and CDR2 YENEEA. The CDR3 coding sequence is TGTGCCAGCAGCGCGGCCTGGTCCAATGAGCAGTTCTTC. It yields the protein CASSAAWSNEQFF.

This chain uses TRBV27 with TRBJ1-1, with D perhaps matching TRBD1 (5 bases). Trimming removed 8 bases at V and 5 bases at J, with 18 bases between. The CDR3 extends over 14 amino acids. Per the germline V gene, CDR1 is MNHEY and CDR2 is SMNVEV (reference sequence). The CDR3 protein is CASRRGNPMTEAFF. The DNA of the CDR3 is TGTGCCAGCCGAAGGGGCAACCCGATGACTGAAGCTTTCTTT.

This chain links TRBV9 with TRBJ1-2; maybe TRBD1 (6 bases). V lost 4 bases and J lost 6, with 19 bases in between. The germline V gene encodes CDR1 SGDLS and CDR2 YYNGEE. This CDR3 is built from 15 residues. DNA of the CDR3: TGTGCCAGCAGCCCAAGCCCGGACAGTTTGAATGGCTACACCTTC. Translated, it gives CASSPSPDSLNGYTF.

The rearrangement joins TRBV7-6 to TRBJ2-1; D unresolved. Germline CDR1 reads SGHVS; CDR2 reads FNYEAQ. The CDR3 contains 14 residues. V was shortened by 1 base and J by 6 bases, with 10 bases between the two germline ends. CDR3 protein: CASSLEPLANEQFF. The DNA of the CDR3 is TGTGCCAGCAGCTTAGAACCACTTGCCAATGAGCAGTTCTTC.

This sequence joins TRBV14 and TRBJ2-7; 9 bases align to TRBD2. The V and J ends lost 0 bases and 3 bases, in that order; junction bases with no gene match: 6. The CDR3 totals 16 residues. Per the germline V gene, CDR1 is SGHDN and CDR2 is FVKESK. The CDR3 spells CASSQDLLAGRYEQYF. Here the CDR3 DNA reads TGTGCCAGCAGCCAAGATCTCCTAGCGGGGCGCTACGAGCAGTACTTC.

The chain couples TRBV7-8 to TRBJ1-5; D is unclear. CDR1 is SGHVS and CDR2 is FQNEAQ in the germline V gene. Between the trimmed V and J ends, which lost 2 bases and 6 bases, there was a span of 11 bases. This CDR3 region has 14 residues. CDR3 DNA sequence: TGTGCCAGCAGCTTAATAGAGGGTAGTCAGCCCCAGCATTTT. Its protein is CASSLIEGSQPQHF.

The gene calls are TRBV30 and TRBJ1-5, with D possibly TRBD1 on 6 matching bases. Germline V gene data show CDR1 as GTSNPN and CDR2 as SVGIG (reference sequence). The CDR3 runs to 15 residues. Trimming took off 0 bases at V and 6 bases at J, with 15 bases between the two ends. The CDR3 region has the DNA TGTGCCTGGAGTGTACGGCGGGGGGCAGGTCAGCCCCAGCATTTT. Its translation is CAWSVRRGAGQPQHF.

This chain connects TRBV7-2 to TRBJ1-4, with D tentatively TRBD1 (5 bases). The V gene's germline CDR1 is SGHTA and CDR2 FQGNSA. Trimming took 5 bases from V and 3 from J, leaving 10 bases between them. CDR3 length equals 14 residues. The CDR3 protein is CASSPDSSNEKLFF. DNA of the CDR3: TGTGCCAGCAGCCCAGACAGTTCTAATGAAAAACTGTTTTTT.

The chain is built from TRBV9 and TRBJ1-6; 10 positions match TRBD1. Germline values: CDR1 SGDLS, CDR2 YYNGEE. CDR3 size: 16 residues. The J segment lost 6 bases and the V segment lost 4 bases, leaving 7 bases of the junction unmatched. The CDR3 nucleotides read TGTGCCAGCAGCCCAAGGACAGGGGGACGTAATTCACCCCTCCACTTT. Translating gives CASSPRTGGRNSPLHF.

The CDR3 reads CASSVFFAGAYNEQFF. The CDR3 coding sequence is TGTGCCAGCAGTGTATTTTTCGCGGGAGCCTACAATGAGCAGTTCTTC. The rearrangement joins TRBV2 to TRBJ2-1; TRBD2 agrees at 7 bases. V shed 4 bases, J shed 2 bases, and the junction held 8 bases outside the gene matches. The CDR3 is made up of 16 amino acids. The V gene's germline CDR1 is SNHLY and CDR2 FYNNEI. Full variable domain (outside the CDR3, taken from reference TRBV2 and TRBJ2-1): EPEVTQTPSHQVTQMGQEVILRCVPISNHLYFYWYRQILGQKVEFLVSFYNNEISEKSEIFDDQFSVERPDGSNFTLKIRSTKLEDSAMYFCASSVFFAGAYNEQFFGPGTRLTVL.

The genes are TRBV28 and TRBJ2-7; D is unresolved. The CDR3 consists of 13 residues. Per the germline V gene, CDR1 is MDHEN and CDR2 is SYDVKM. The ends were cut back, 3 bases at V and 6 bases at J, with 12 bases in the middle. Written as DNA, the CDR3 is TGTGCCAGCAGTTTGCATGCGGATCCCGAGCAGTACTTC. Translated, it gives CASSLHADPEQYF.

V is TRBV27 and J is TRBJ2-1; 11 nucleotides agree with TRBD2. Germline values: CDR1 MNHEY, CDR2 SMNVEV (reference sequence). With 1 base clipped from V and 7 bases from J, the junction kept 3 bases outside the gene matches. The CDR3 covers 15 residues. In DNA form, the CDR3 reads TGTGCCAGCAGTTTATTCGGGACTAGCGGTAATGAGCAGTTCTTC. Encoded protein: CASSLFGTSGNEQFF.

The DNA for the CDR3 is TGTGCCAGCAGTGATGGAAGGGGCGAGCAGTACTTC. Protein: CASSDGRGEQYF. The V and J genes are TRBV25-1 and TRBJ2-7; perhaps TRBD1 as D (5 bases). Trimming took 3 bases from V and 6 from J, leaving 9 bases between them. The CDR3 covers 12 residues. Germline assignment: CDR1 MGHDK and CDR2 SYGVNS.

The V and J genes are TRBV30 and TRBJ2-7, with TRBD1 matching 11 bases. CDR3 length equals 13 residues. Trimming cost V 7 bases and J 1 base; bases outside gene matches: 3. The germline CDR1 and CDR2 sequences are GTSNPN and SVGIG (reference sequence). The CDR3 nucleotides read TGTGCCTCGGGACAGGGGGGTTCCTACGAGCAGTACTTC. Translating gives CASGQGGSYEQYF.

The chain uses TRBV29-1 and TRBJ1-1; TRBD1 matches 7 bases. The junction had 15 bases not matched to a gene; V was cut back by 1 base and J by 7 bases. From germline, CDR1 is SQVTM and CDR2 ANQGSEA. The CDR3 is made up of 16 amino acids. The CDR3 here is CSVEGAGTTGRNEAFF. DNA for the CDR3: TGCAGCGTTGAAGGGGCCGGAACGACAGGGCGTAATGAAGCTTTCTTT.